This passage covers 20 T cell receptor beta chains from one sample sequenced in a study of blood T cell repertoires in COVID-19. The table came from immunoSEQ multiplex PCR; TCRdb's copy has only in-frame clones and leaves some out. The table has 150,000 to 200,000 clones, around 91% seen once. The sequenced material came from peripheral blood. The origin of the receptors is a man between 45 and 60 years old with acute or convalescent COVID-19.

This rearrangement joins TRBV6-1 to TRBJ1-3; TRBD1 matches at 8 bases. V lost 1 base and J lost 0; bases outside the gene matches: 2. Looked up from germline, CDR1 is MNHNS and CDR2 is SASEGT. The CDR3 runs 16 residues. This CDR3 reads CASSEVRGLSGNTIYF. CDR3 bases: TGTGCCAGCAGTGAAGTCAGGGGGCTCTCTGGAAACACCATATATTTT.

The gene calls are TRBV7-2 and TRBJ2-1; D not resolved. Trimming pared 4 bases from V and 1 base from J, leaving 5 bases between. Germline V lookup: CDR1 SGHTA, CDR2 FQGNSA. The CDR3 consists of 13 residues. The CDR3 protein is CASSWSSYNEQFF. Written as DNA, the CDR3 is TGTGCCAGCAGCTGGAGTTCCTACAATGAGCAGTTCTTC.

The V and J genes are TRBV6-5 and TRBJ1-1; a weak D match, TRBD1 (5 bases). The V and J ends lost 0 bases and 10 bases respectively, with 18 bases between them. This CDR3 is built from 15 residues. CDR1 is MNHEY and CDR2 is SVGAGI in the germline V gene. CDR3 region: CASSYSGGIPGGAFF. The CDR3 DNA is TGTGCCAGCAGTTACTCGGGAGGGATACCGGGGGGAGCTTTCTTT.

The CDR3 region is CASSLSRDRNNQPQHF. For the CDR3, the DNA is TGTGCCAGCAGTTTATCTAGGGACAGGAACAATCAGCCCCAGCATTTT. The chain recombines TRBV28 with TRBJ1-5; 8 bases line up with TRBD1. The V and J ends lost 1 base and 3 bases, in that order; junction bases with no gene match: 5. This CDR3 is built from 16 residues. Germline CDR1 and CDR2: MDHEN and SYDVKM.

CDR3 in DNA: TGTGCCAGCAGCCGCACCCCTTGGACGGGTTCAGGGTACAATGAGCAGTTCTTC. As protein: CASSRTPWTGSGYNEQFF. This chain joins TRBV28 and TRBJ2-1; tentative D call: TRBD1 (5 bases). This CDR3 comprises 18 residues. V lost 6 bases and J 4 bases, leaving 25 bases between the germline ends. CDR1 is MDHEN, CDR2 SYDVKM, per germline.

This chain connects TRBV18 to TRBJ2-1, with TRBD2 matching over 10 bases. The CDR3 extends over 17 amino acids. Unmatched junction bases numbered 10, after V lost 5 bases and J lost 3 bases. Germline values: CDR1 KGHSH, CDR2 LQKENI. Here the CDR3 DNA reads TGTGCCAGCTCATCCCTACTAGCGGGGAAATTCTACAATGAGCAGTTCTTC. Its protein product is CASSSLLAGKFYNEQFF.

The chain couples TRBV10-3 to TRBJ2-2, with TRBD2 matching over 13 bases. The V and J ends lost 2 bases and 4 bases, in that order; junction bases with no gene match: 4. Germline V lookup: CDR1 ENHRY, CDR2 SYGVKD. The CDR3 consists of 17 residues. The CDR3 DNA is TGTGCCATCAGTGAGCCGGGACTAGCGGGACGCACCGGGGAGCTGTTTTTT. Translating gives CAISEPGLAGRTGELFF.

This clone came up once. V usage is TRBV16 and J usage is TRBJ1-5; 8 bases line up with TRBD1. Germline V gives CDR1 KGHSY, CDR2 FQNENV. The CDR3 covers 15 residues. With V trimmed by 3 bases and J by 4 bases, 5 bases remained unmatched. This CDR3 reads CASSQRTGWNQPQHF. Here the CDR3 DNA reads TGTGCCAGCAGCCAGCGGACAGGGTGGAATCAGCCCCAGCATTTT.

The V gene is TRBV19, the J gene TRBJ2-7, with 8 bases aligning to TRBD1. The CDR3 contains 14 residues. Germline loops: CDR1 LNHDA, CDR2 SQIVND (reference sequence). Trimming removed 3 bases from V and 3 bases from J; junction bases left unmatched: 4. Here the CDR3 reads CASSIIGQGYEQYF. DNA for the CDR3: TGTGCCAGTAGTATTATAGGACAGGGCTACGAGCAGTACTTC.

This chain links TRBV12-3 or TRBV12-4 with TRBJ1-3; D is unresolved. The germline V and J ends were trimmed by 6 bases and 0 bases, with 6 bases remaining between them. This CDR3 comprises 13 residues. CDR3 loop: CASRQNSGNTIYF. CDR3 in DNA: TGTGCCAGCAGGCAGAACTCTGGAAACACCATATATTTT.

The genes are TRBV19 and TRBJ1-3; D is uncertain. This CDR3 has 13 amino acids. Germline V CDR1 and CDR2: LNHDA, SQIVND (reference sequence). V shed 5 bases and J shed 3 bases, with 8 bases lying between them. The CDR3 is CASSDIGGNTIYF. The CDR3 coding sequence is TGTGCCAGTAGTGACATTGGTGGAAACACCATATATTTT. Combining the CDR3 with reference TRBV19 and TRBJ1-3 gives the whole variable domain DGGITQSPKYLFRKEGQNVTLSCEQNLNHDAMYWYRQDPGQGLRLIYYSQIVNDFQKGDIAEGYSVSREKKESFPLTVTSAQKNPTAFYLCASSDIGGNTIYFGEGSWLTVV.

The rearrangement links TRBV27 to TRBJ2-1; D uncertain. This CDR3 region has 13 residues. Trimming stripped 5 bases from V and 1 base from J, with 6 bases between. Germline CDR1 MNHEY, CDR2 SMNVEV (reference sequence). The CDR3 region has the DNA TGTGCCAGCAGTCCAGGTTCCTACAATGAGCAGTTCTTC. The encoded protein is CASSPGSYNEQFF.

The rearrangement uses TRBV6-5 and TRBJ2-2; TRBD1 matches at 7 bases. V shed 5 bases and J 0 bases; nucleotides not matched to a gene: 3. Germline values: CDR1 MNHEY, CDR2 SVGAGI. This CDR3 has 15 amino acids. The CDR3 sequence: CASSLGTANTGELFF. The CDR3 DNA reads TGTGCCAGCAGTCTGGGGACAGCGAACACCGGGGAGCTGTTTTTT.

This rearrangement joins TRBV27 to TRBJ2-5, with a possible D match to TRBD2 (6 bases). Germline V gene sequence: CDR1 MNHEY, CDR2 SMNVEV (reference sequence). V gave up 4 bases and J gave up 5 bases, with 17 bases separating them. The CDR3 contains 15 residues. CDR3 in DNA: TGTGCCAGCAGTTCATTAGCGGCCCCACGGGAGACCCAGTACTTC. The encoded protein is CASSSLAAPRETQYF.

This chain joins TRBV7-9 and TRBJ2-7; TRBD1 aligns across 7 bases. The CDR3 has 14 residues. Per germline, CDR1 SEHNR and CDR2 FQNEAQ (reference sequence). V lost 4 bases and J lost 3; bases outside the gene matches: 6. The CDR3 sequence is CASSSRQGVYEQYF. CDR3 nucleotide sequence: TGTGCCAGCAGCTCCCGACAGGGTGTCTACGAGCAGTACTTC. Complete variable domain (other parts from reference TRBV7-9 and TRBJ2-7): DTGVSQNPRHKITKRGQNVTFRCDPISEHNRLYWYRQTLGQGPEFLTYFQNEAQLEKSRLLSDRFSAERPKGSFSTLEIQRTEQGDSAMYLCASSSRQGVYEQYFGPGTRLTVT.

The gene calls are TRBV6-5 and TRBJ1-5; TRBD1 is a possible D gene (5 bases). The germline V gene encodes CDR1 MNHEY and CDR2 SVGAGI. The CDR3 is 15 amino acids. The germline V and J ends were trimmed by 4 bases and 0 bases, with 10 bases remaining between them. CDR3 sequence: CASSSIQGSNQPQHF. The CDR3 DNA is TGTGCCAGCAGTTCAATTCAGGGTAGCAATCAGCCCCAGCATTTT.

The V gene is TRBV5-1, the J gene TRBJ2-7; 7 positions agree with TRBD2. This CDR3 spans 17 amino acids. V lost 6 bases, J lost 3 bases, and 18 bases stayed unmatched. CDR1 and CDR2 from the germline V gene are SGHRS and YFSETQ. CDR3 DNA sequence: TGCGCCAGCAACCCCGGGGTGGGGAGGGCCATGATCTACGAGCAGTACTTC. Protein: CASNPGVGRAMIYEQYF. Supplemented by reference TRBV5-1 and TRBJ2-7, the full variable domain reads KAGVTQTPRYLIKTRGQQVTLSCSPISGHRSVSWYQQTPGQGLQFLFEYFSETQRNKGNFPGRFSGRQFSNSRSEMNVSTLELGDSALYLCASNPGVGRAMIYEQYFGPGTRLTVT.

The chain recombines TRBV30 with TRBJ1-1; 7 positions agree with TRBD1. The V gene end was trimmed by 8 bases and the J gene end by 2 bases; junction bases not matched to a gene: 14. The CDR3 has 15 amino acids. From germline, CDR1 is GTSNPN and CDR2 SVGIG (reference sequence). The chain's CDR3 is CAGRDSRKINTEAFF. CDR3 DNA: TGTGCCGGCCGGGACAGTCGGAAAATAAACACTGAAGCTTTCTTT.

This clone occurred a few times. V gene TRBV30 combines with J gene TRBJ1-6; perhaps TRBD1 as D (5 bases). V lost 2 bases, J lost 6 bases, and 14 bases lay in between. CDR3 length: 15 amino acids. Per the germline V gene, CDR1 is GTSNPN and CDR2 is SVGIG (reference sequence). The CDR3 sequence is CAWSRGGGRNSPLHF. For the CDR3, the DNA is TGTGCCTGGAGTAGGGGCGGGGGTCGTAATTCACCCCTCCACTTT.

The gene calls are TRBV2 and TRBJ2-4; no clear D gene. Trimming shortened V by 7 bases and J by 2 bases, and 9 bases separated the two germline ends. Germline loops: CDR1 SNHLY, CDR2 FYNNEI. The CDR3 extends over 13 amino acids. The CDR3 region has the DNA TGTGCCAGCACTAGGATCCCCAAAAACATTCAGTACTTC. Translation gives CASTRIPKNIQYF.